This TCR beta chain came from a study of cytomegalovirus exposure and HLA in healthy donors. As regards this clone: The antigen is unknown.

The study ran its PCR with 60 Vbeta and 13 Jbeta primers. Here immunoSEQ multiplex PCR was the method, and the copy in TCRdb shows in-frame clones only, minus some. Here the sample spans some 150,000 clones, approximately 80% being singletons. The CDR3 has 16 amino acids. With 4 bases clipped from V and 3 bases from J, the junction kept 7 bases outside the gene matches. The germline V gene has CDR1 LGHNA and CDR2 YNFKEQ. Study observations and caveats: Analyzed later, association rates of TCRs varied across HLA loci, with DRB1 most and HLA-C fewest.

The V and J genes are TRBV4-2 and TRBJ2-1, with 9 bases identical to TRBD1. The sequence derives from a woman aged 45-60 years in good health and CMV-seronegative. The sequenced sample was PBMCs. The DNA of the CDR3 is TGTGCCAGCAGCCGTGAACAGGGGGCTAACTACAATGAGCAGTTCTTC. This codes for CASSREQGANYNEQFF.